This TCR beta chain originates from a study of human T cells and chemical hapten exposure (dated by TCRdb to the early 2020s). The study in broad terms: For sensitization, 2% DPC in acetone was applied to a 2 cm by 2 cm area of upper inner arm skin. Weekly therapeutic DPC doses were additionally applied to the scalp of patients throughout the approximately 24-week study period. Patch tests used Finn chambers with 0.01% DPC on the upper back, scored after 6 days by International Contact Dermatitis Research Group standards. Alopecia areata with under or over 50% scalp involvement, alopecia totalis and alopecia universalis were represented in the patient cohort, which was mostly female. Libraries were pooled for sequencing, and per-sample TCR yields varied mainly because of small differences in library volumes within the pool. In alopecia patients, the study followed how the peripheral blood TCR repertoire changed in vivo over primary and secondary sensitization to diphenylcyclopropenone (DPC), a hapten. Patient blood was sampled pre-sensitization (week 0) and at 2, 6 and about 24 weeks after DPC sensitization. For TCR sequencing, blood came from 25 to 35 alopecia patients at anywhere from one to four time points (pre-sensitization, 2, 6 and 24 weeks).

In light of the paper, this sample's time point label describes: patch test 1, 2 weeks after DPC sensitization. The sample's treatment or condition label is to be understood as: therapeutic diphenylcyclopropenone sensitization with weekly scalp DPC. At every patch-test visit, the blood draw took place before the patch test was put on. Eligible patients were aged 18 to 70, diagnosed with alopecia, deemed suitable for DPC therapy, and excluded if pregnant. Total RNA was isolated from unfractionated whole blood collected in Tempus Blood RNA tubes. Spanning cysteine to phenylalanine, the CDR3 consists of 15 amino acids. Of the read, only the CDR3 DNA is kept; its 45 bases are in frame from base 1. V and J are trimmed by 4 bases and 1 base, and the gene matches miss 5 bases of the junction. The germline V gene encodes CDR1 LNHDA and CDR2 SQIVND (reference sequence). What the work shows at the level of the full study, not this receptor alone: After repeated subsampling, the strength of the expansion versus patch-test correlation and the threshold at which it became significant changed. The number of PT1 expanded TCRs positively correlated with patch test score, significant at thresholds 8, 16 and 32 but not 4. The number of TCRs above 1 in 1000 frequency did not change with DPC sensitization; there was no evidence of global repertoire structure alterations. Significantly more large CDR3 similarity clusters were formed by expanded TCRs than by pre-sensitization or healthy control sets, consistent with antigen-driven responses. Alopecia, a presumed autoimmune disease, was present in all patients, so the immune response of the patients might differ from that of healthy individuals.

This clonotype turned up a few times. The antigen this receptor binds is unknown. Base qualities are not provided; no much larger clone lies one nucleotide away. Library creation used RACE. The sequencer was a NextSeq 500. Library preparation attached unique molecular identifiers to individual cDNA molecules for quantitative, reproducible TCR counting. From each blood RNA sample, both TCR alpha and TCR beta chains were sequenced. In the paper's pipeline: The median number of TCRs per sample was over 85,000, ranging from roughly 20,000 to 700,000. V, J and CDR3 annotation of the TCR reads was performed with the Decombinator software suite. For the PS versus PT1 abundance plots, all samples were subsampled to the same number of TCRs (28,000). TCRs were defined as expanded if absent before sensitization and observed at least eight times at the 2-week time point. Using fastp at Q25 and MiXCR, TCRdb reprocessed the public reads and kept productive beta chains. Entries that share a CDR3 protein sequence are merged under the most common genes and DNA. None of the V and J calls come from the authors' own analysis; TCRdb made them. This sample has about 360,000 distinct CDR3 sequences in its table, and nearly 5% of those were observed once. 2% to 2.5% of the sample is in the top ten clones.

The rearranged chain carries TRBV19 and TRBJ2-7; 9 bases in the junction line up with TRBD1. This TCR derives from a woman between 45 and 60 years old with alopecia areata. Some clones in this sample may be carry-over from other donors' samples. The specimen was whole blood, collected in connection with sensitization to the hapten diphenylcyclopropenone (DPC). The DNA is as follows: TGTGCCAGTAGTAGGACAGGGGATGGATCCTACGAGCAGTACTTC. This sequence encodes CASSRTGDGSYEQYF.